This T cell receptor beta chain was sequenced during a study of control samples from healthy donors and cancer patients. Sequencing used immunoSEQ multiplex PCR; TCRdb keeps in-frame clones, though not all of them. The data contain about 160,000 clones, around 96% of them singletons. Per the germline V gene, CDR1 is SNHLY and CDR2 is FYNNEI. Between the trimmed V and J ends, which lost 6 bases and 0 bases, there was a span of 12 bases. The CDR3 loop spans 15 amino acids. The TCR comes from a woman between 35 and 50 years old in good health. The specimen was blood. The chain carries TRBV2 and TRBJ1-3; D gene unclear. In DNA form, the CDR3 reads TGTGCCAGCAGGAGAGGTACCTTCTCTGGAAACACCATATATTTT. Translated, it gives CASRRGTFSGNTIYF.